This TCR beta chain was documented in a study of blood T cell repertoires in COVID-19. Across the study: Material from acute and convalescent COVID-19 was sourced from the United States, Italy and Spain. T cells, B-cell-depleted T cells, or PBMCs provided the cDNA or gDNA that served as material.

Sequenced by immunoSEQ multiplex PCR; TCRdb stores in-frame clones only, minus some. The profile shows about 78,000 clones, nearly 90% of them singletons. This CDR3 spans 14 amino acids. Trimming shortened V by 4 bases and J by 3 bases, and 10 bases separated the two germline ends. CDR1 and CDR2 (germline): MDHEN, SYDVKM. The sequenced sample consisted of peripheral blood. The clonotype comes from a woman older than 75 with active or convalescent COVID-19. V is TRBV28 and J is TRBJ1-5; no clear D gene. CDR3: CASSSYRINQPQHF. The CDR3 DNA is TGTGCCAGCAGTTCCTACAGAATCAATCAGCCCCAGCATTTT.